This TCR beta chain was profiled in a study of blood T cells in healthy people across ages. Study-level findings and limits: It was found that TCR beta diversity correlated strongly with the percentage of naive T cells.

The individuals who served as donors were healthy Caucasians living in Russia, aged roughly 6 to 100. With regard to this clonotype: Its antigen is unknown.

A J-beta primer mix and a sample-barcoded 5' primer were used in a second PCR of roughly 6 to 11 cycles. TCRdb re-called the 5' RACE reads through MiXCR, storing one row per CDR3 protein. The table shows more than 1 million distinct CDR3 sequences, with 35% to 55% occurring only once. Germline V gives CDR1 SGHVS, CDR2 FNYEAQ. CDR3 length equals 13 residues. Between the trimmed V and J ends, which lost 5 bases and 11 bases, there was a span of 18 bases. The sample was blood. The chain links TRBV7-6 to TRBJ2-5; tentative D call: TRBD2 (6 bases). This receptor was obtained from an older woman in good health. CDR3 in amino acids: CASSPREYGEQYF. The CDR3 DNA follows: TGTGCCAGCAGCCCCCGGGAGTACGGGGAGCAGTACTTC.